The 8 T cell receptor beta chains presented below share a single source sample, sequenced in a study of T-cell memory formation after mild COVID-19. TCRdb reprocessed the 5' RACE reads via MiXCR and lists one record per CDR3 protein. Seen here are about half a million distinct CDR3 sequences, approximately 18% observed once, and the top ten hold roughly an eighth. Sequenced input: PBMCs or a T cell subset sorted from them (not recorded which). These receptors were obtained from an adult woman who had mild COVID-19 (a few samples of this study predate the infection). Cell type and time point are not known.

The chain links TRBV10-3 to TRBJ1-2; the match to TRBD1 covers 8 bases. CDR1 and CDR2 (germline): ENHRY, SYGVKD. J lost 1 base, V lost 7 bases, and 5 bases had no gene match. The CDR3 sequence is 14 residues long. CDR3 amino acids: CAITGTGGNYGYTF. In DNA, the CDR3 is TGTGCCATCACCGGGACAGGAGGTAACTATGGCTACACCTTC.

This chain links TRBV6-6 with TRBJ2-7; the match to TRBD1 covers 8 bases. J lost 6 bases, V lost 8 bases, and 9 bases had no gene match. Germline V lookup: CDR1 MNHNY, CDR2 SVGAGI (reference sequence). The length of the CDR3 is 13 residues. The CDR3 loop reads CASSPQGASEQYF. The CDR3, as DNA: TGTGCCAGCTCCCCTCAGGGGGCTAGCGAGCAGTACTTC.

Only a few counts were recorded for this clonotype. The CDR3: CASSIRTGTITEAFF. CDR3 DNA sequence: TGTGCCAGTAGTATTAGGACAGGGACAATTACTGAAGCTTTCTTT. The chain has TRBV19 and TRBJ1-1; 8 positions match TRBD1. Germline trimming cut 3 bases from V and 5 bases from J; bases unmatched to any gene: 8. The CDR3 has 15 amino acids. Germline V gene data show CDR1 as LNHDA and CDR2 as SQIVND (reference sequence).

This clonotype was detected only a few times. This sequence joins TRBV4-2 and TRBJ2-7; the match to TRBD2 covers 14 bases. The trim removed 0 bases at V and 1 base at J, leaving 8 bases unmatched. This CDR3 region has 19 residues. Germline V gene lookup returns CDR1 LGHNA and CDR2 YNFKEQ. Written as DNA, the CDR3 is TGTGCCAGCAGCCAAGATGAGGGACTAGCGGGGGCTTTTTCCTACGAGCAGTACTTC. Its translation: CASSQDEGLAGAFSYEQYF.

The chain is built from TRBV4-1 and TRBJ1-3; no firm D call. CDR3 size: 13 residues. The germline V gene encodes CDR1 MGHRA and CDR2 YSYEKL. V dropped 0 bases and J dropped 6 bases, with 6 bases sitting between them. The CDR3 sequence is CASSQDPENTIYF. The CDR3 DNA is TGCGCCAGCAGCCAAGATCCTGAAAACACCATATATTTT.

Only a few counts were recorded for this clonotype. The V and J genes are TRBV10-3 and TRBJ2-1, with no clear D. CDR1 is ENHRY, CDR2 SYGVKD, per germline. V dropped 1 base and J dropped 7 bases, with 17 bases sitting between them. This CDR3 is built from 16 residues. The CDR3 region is CAISELWVGGENEQFF. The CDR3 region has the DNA TGTGCCATCAGTGAGTTGTGGGTCGGTGGGGAAAATGAGCAGTTCTTC.

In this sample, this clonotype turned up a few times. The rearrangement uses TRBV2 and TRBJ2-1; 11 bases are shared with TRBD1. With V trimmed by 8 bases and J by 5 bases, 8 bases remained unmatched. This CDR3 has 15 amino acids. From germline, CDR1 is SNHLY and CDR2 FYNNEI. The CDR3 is CASREGTGGDNEQFF. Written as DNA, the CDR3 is TGTGCCAGCCGCGAAGGGACAGGGGGGGACAATGAGCAGTTCTTC.

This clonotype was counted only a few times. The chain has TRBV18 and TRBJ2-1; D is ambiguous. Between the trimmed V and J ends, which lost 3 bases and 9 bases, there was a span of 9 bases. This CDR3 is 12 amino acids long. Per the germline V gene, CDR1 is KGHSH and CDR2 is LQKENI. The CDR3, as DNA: TGTGCCAGCTCACCCCAACCGTTTGAGCAGTTCTTC. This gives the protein CASSPQPFEQFF.